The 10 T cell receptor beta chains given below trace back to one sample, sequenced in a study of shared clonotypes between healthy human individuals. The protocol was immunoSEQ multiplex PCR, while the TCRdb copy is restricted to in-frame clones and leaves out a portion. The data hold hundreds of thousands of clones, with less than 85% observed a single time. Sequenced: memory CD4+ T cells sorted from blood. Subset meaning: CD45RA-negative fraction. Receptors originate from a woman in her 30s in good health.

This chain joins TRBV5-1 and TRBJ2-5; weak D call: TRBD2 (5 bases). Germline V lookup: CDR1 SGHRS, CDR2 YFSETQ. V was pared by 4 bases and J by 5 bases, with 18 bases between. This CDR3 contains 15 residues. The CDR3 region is CASSRVDGVGETQYF. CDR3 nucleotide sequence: TGCGCCAGCAGCCGGGTGGACGGGGTTGGGGAGACCCAGTACTTC.

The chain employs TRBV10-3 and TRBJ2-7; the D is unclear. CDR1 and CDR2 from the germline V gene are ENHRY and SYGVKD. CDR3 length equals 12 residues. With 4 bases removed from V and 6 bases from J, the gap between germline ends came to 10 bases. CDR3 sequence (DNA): TGTGCCATCAGTGGTTCGGGTCGCGAGCAGTACTTC. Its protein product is CAISGSGREQYF.

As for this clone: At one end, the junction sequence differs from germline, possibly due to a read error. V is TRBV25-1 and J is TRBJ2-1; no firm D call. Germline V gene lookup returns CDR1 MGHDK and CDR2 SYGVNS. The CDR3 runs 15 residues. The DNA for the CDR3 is TGTGCCAGCAGTGGAACTGGCGAGGCCTACAGTGAGCAGTTCTTC. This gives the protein CASSGTGEAYSEQFF.

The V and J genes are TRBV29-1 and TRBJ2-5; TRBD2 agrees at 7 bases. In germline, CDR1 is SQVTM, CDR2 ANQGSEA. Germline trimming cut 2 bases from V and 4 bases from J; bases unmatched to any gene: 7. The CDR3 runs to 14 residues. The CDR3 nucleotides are TGCAGCGTTGAAATCCAGCGGGGCGGAGAGACCCAGTACTTC. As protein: CSVEIQRGGETQYF.

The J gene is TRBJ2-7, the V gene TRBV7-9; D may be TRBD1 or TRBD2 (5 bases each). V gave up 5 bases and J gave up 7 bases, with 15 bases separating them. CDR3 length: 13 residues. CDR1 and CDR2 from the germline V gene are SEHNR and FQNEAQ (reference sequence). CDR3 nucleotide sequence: TGTGCCAGCAGCAACCCTGGGACGGCTGAGCAGTACTTC. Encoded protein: CASSNPGTAEQYF.

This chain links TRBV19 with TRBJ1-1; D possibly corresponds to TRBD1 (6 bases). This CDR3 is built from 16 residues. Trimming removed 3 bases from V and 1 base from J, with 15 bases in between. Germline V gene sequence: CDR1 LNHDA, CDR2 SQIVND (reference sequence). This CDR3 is CASSIIWARGNTEAFF. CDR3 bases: TGTGCCAGTAGTATTATTTGGGCCAGGGGGAACACTGAAGCTTTCTTT.

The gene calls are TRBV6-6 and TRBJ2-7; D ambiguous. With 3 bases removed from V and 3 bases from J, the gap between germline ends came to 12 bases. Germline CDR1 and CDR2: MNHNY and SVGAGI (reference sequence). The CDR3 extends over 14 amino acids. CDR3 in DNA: TGTGCCAGCAGTTATCTGGAGAAAAGCTACGAGCAGTACTTC. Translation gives CASSYLEKSYEQYF.

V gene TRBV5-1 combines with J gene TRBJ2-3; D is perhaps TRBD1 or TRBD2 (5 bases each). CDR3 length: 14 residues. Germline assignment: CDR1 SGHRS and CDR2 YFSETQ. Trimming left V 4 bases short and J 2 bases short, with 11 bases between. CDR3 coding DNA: TGCGCCAGCAGCATTGGGGACGCCACAGATACGCAGTATTTT. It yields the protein CASSIGDATDTQYF. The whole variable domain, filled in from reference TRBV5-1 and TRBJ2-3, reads KAGVTQTPRYLIKTRGQQVTLSCSPISGHRSVSWYQQTPGQGLQFLFEYFSETQRNKGNFPGRFSGRQFSNSRSEMNVSTLELGDSALYLCASSIGDATDTQYFGPGTRLTVL.

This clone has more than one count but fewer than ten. In nucleotides, the CDR3 is TGTGCCAGCAGTGAACGCAGGCTCCCAGGGGGGACCCAGTACTTC. Translation gives CASSERRLPGGTQYF. This chain connects TRBV6-1 to TRBJ2-5; 7 bases match TRBD1. J lost 7 bases, V lost 2 bases, and 10 bases had no gene match. The CDR3 has 15 residues. Germline CDR1 and CDR2: MNHNS and SASEGT.

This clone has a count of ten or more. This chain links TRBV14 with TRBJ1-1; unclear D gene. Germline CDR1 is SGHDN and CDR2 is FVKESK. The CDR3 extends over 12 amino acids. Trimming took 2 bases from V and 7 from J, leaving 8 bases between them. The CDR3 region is CASSQSRLEAFF. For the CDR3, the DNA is TGTGCCAGCAGCCAATCCAGGCTTGAAGCTTTCTTT.